Presented here are 8 T cell receptor beta chains from one specimen sequenced in a study of blood T cells in healthy people across ages (dated by TCRdb to about 2015). The library relied on 5' RACE. Sequencing was carried out with an Illumina HiSeq 2500. A second roughly 7 to 11 cycle PCR used a sample-barcoded 5' primer and a J-beta primer mix. The raw public reads went through TCRdb reprocessing: fastp at Q25, MiXCR clone calling, in-frame beta chains kept. For every CDR3 protein sequence, its rows merge into one entry that carries the most common genes and DNA. Counted in this sample were hundreds of thousands of distinct CDR3 sequences; 40% to 45% of them appeared once. The top ten constitute 25% to 35% of the sample. Sequencing input: blood. These receptors were taken from a man older than 75 in good health.

In this sample, this clonotype turned up a few times. J is TRBJ1-1 and V is TRBV18, with D hard to call. Trimming took off 4 bases at V and 1 base at J, with 7 bases between the two ends. The CDR3 runs to 13 residues. CDR1 KGHSH and CDR2 LQKENI come from the germline V gene. The CDR3 spells CASSRPQNTEAFF. The CDR3 bases are TGTGCCAGCTCACGACCTCAGAACACTGAAGCTTTCTTT.

The DNA for the CDR3 is TGCAGTGCTGTAGGAGGGAATTCCTACGAGCAGTACTTC. This translates into CSAVGGNSYEQYF. The V and J genes are TRBV20-1 and TRBJ2-4; D may be TRBD2 (6 bases). TRBJ2-7 explains the end of the DNA better; the J call may be wrong. Germline V lookup: CDR1 DFQATT, CDR2 SNEGSKA (reference sequence). CDR3 size: 13 residues.

Points on this clonotype: Compared with germline, one end of the junction differs, possibly owing to a read error. This chain joins TRBV20-1 and TRBJ2-4; TRBD1 or TRBD2 may be the D gene (5 bases each). Germline V CDR1 and CDR2: DFQATT, SNEGSKA (reference sequence). The CDR3 covers 15 residues. CDR3 residues: CSANPGSSHKNIRYF. The CDR3 nucleotides read TGCAGTGCTAACCCAGGGAGTTCACATAAAAACATTCGGTACTTC.

The chain has TRBV28 and TRBJ2-7; 7 bases fit TRBD1. The J call could be wrong; TRBJ2-5 is a better fit for the DNA end. This CDR3 has 15 residues. The germline gives CDR1 MDHEN, CDR2 SYDVKM. CDR3 in amino acids: CASSLDRRGQQTQYF. DNA of the CDR3: TGTGCCAGCAGTTTAGATCGAAGGGGGCAACAGACCCAGTACTTC.

In this sample, this clonotype turned up many times. In DNA form, the CDR3 reads TGCAGTGCTACCGAGCGGAACAATGAGCAGTACTTC. It translates to CSATERNNEQYF. The genes are TRBV20-1 and TRBJ2-7; weak D call: TRBD2 (5 bases). Germline assignment: CDR1 DFQATT and CDR2 SNEGSKA (reference sequence). This CDR3 comprises 12 residues. V shed 4 bases and J shed 7 bases, with 14 bases lying between them.

The V call is TRBV5-1, the J call TRBJ2-1; TRBD2 might be the D (6 bases). V was shortened by 3 bases and J by 8 bases, with 18 bases between the two germline ends. Germline values: CDR1 SGHRS, CDR2 YFSETQ. The CDR3 consists of 15 residues. The DNA of the CDR3 is TGCGCCAGCAGCTGGGGACTCATGGAGGGCGATGAGCAGTTCTTC. Amino acid sequence: CASSWGLMEGDEQFF.

This clonotype was counted a few times. This chain uses TRBV4-3 with TRBJ1-2; weak D call: TRBD1 (5 bases). V dropped 0 bases and J dropped 4 bases, with 12 bases sitting between them. CDR1 LGHNA and CDR2 YSLEER come from the germline V gene. The CDR3 contains 15 residues. This chain's CDR3 is CASSQDRRGFYGYTF. The CDR3 DNA reads as TGCGCCAGCAGCCAAGATCGGAGGGGTTTCTATGGCTACACCTTC.

The rearrangement uses TRBV3-1 and TRBJ2-5; D uncertain. The end of the DNA fits TRBJ2-7 better, so the J call may be wrong. In germline, CDR1 is LGHDT, CDR2 YNNKEL (reference sequence). The CDR3 runs 14 residues. CDR3 sequence: CASSQTRTGYEQYF. Written as DNA, the CDR3 is TGTGCCAGCAGCCAAACGCGGACGGGCTACGAGCAGTACTTC.